This T cell receptor (beta chain) was identified in a study of blood T cell repertoires in COVID-19. Overall study: Donors in the United States, Italy and Spain gave samples during acute or convalescent COVID-19. PBMCs, B-cell-depleted T cells, or T cells were the source of the cDNA or gDNA that made up the material.

Study processing details: Amplification from reference gene primers served as the basis for estimated nucleated cell counts. Method: immunoSEQ multiplex PCR; TCRdb's copy keeps in-frame clones and lacks some. V, J and clone size are those of that table, while D and trimming were read from the DNA. The data contain tens of thousands of clones, over 75% of them singletons. Germline trimming cut 6 bases from V and 4 bases from J; bases unmatched to any gene: 11. This CDR3 region has 16 residues. Looked up from germline, CDR1 is MNHEY and CDR2 is SVGEGT. This TCR derives from a man between 65 and 85 years old with acute or convalescent COVID-19. The chain recombines TRBV6-2 or TRBV6-3 with TRBJ1-1; TRBD1 matches 10 bases. The sample was peripheral blood. CDR3 in DNA: TGTGCCAGCAGCAAACCGCGGACAGGGGGGTCCACTGAAGCTTTCTTT. This codes for CASSKPRTGGSTEAFF.